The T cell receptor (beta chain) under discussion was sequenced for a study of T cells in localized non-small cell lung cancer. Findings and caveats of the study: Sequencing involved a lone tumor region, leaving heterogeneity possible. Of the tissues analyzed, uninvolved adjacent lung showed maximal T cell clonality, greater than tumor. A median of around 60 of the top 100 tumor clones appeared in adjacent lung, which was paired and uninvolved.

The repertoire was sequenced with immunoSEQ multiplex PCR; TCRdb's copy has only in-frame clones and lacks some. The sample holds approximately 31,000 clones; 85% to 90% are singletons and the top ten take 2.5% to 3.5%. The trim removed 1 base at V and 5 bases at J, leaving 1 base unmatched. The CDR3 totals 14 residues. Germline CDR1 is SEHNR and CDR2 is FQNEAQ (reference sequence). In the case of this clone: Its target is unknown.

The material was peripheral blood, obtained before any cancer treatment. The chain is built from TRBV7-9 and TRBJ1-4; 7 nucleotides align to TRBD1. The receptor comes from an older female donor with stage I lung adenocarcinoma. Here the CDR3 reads CASSLVTGNEKLFF. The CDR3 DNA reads TGTGCCAGCAGCTTAGTGACAGGGAATGAAAAACTGTTTTTT. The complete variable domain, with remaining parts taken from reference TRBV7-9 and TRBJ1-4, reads DTGVSQNPRHKITKRGQNVTFRCDPISEHNRLYWYRQTLGQGPEFLTYFQNEAQLEKSRLLSDRFSAERPKGSFSTLEIQRTEQGDSAMYLCASSLVTGNEKLFFGSGTQLSVL.